This T cell receptor beta chain was retrieved from a study of blood T cell repertoires in COVID-19. Study context: COVID-19 samples collected from the United States, Italy and Spain covered acute and convalescent phases. Sample material is recorded as cDNA or gDNA derived from T cells, B-cell-depleted T cells, or PBMCs.

Method: immunoSEQ multiplex PCR; TCRdb's copy keeps in-frame clones and lacks some. Altogether roughly 250,000 clones are present, 83% being singletons, with the ten largest covering 3% to 4.5%. Individuals aged about 18 to 100 years were recruited from fewer than 30 US areas. Shortly before study entry, within 2 weeks, exposed participants had met a COVID-19 case. Trimming pared 5 bases from V and 5 bases from J, leaving 15 bases between. The CDR3 sequence is 14 residues long. CDR1 and CDR2 (germline): SGHTA, FQGNSA. The sample consisted of PBMCs or T cells enriched from blood (not recorded which). The genes are TRBV7-2 and TRBJ1-1; D is ambiguous. The TCR comes from a woman aged 40 to 50 who had been exposed to COVID-19. The CDR3: CASSPTLGATEAFF. CDR3 nucleotide sequence: TGTGCCAGCAGCCCCACCCTTGGAGCGACTGAAGCTTTCTTT.